The present T cell receptor beta chain was sequenced within a study of stem cell transplantation in POMP-related autoinflammatory disease. TCRdb's table, derived via immunoSEQ multiplex PCR, lists solely in-frame clones and lacks some. The sample gives around 2,500 clones, more than 85% of which show up once; about 1.9% is in the top ten. V was cut by 7 bases and J by 8 bases, with 20 bases left in between. Germline CDR1 reads SNHLY; CDR2 reads FYNNEI. CDR3 length: 14 amino acids. The sequencing here drew on CD4+ follicular helper T cells (Tfh) from PBMCs, taken after stem cell transplantation. The chain employs TRBV2 and TRBJ1-2; D possibly corresponds to TRBD1 (5 bases). This receptor was obtained from a human patient with POMP-related autoinflammation and immune dysregulation (PRAID). Some T cells here may be from the graft donor. CDR3 bases: TGTGCCAGCATGGCCGGTGGGACTCCCTCGGGCTACACCTTC. The encoded protein is CASMAGGTPSGYTF.